A selection of T cell receptor beta chains follows, all from one sample in a study of T cells after posttransplantation cyclophosphamide. Produced via immunoSEQ multiplex PCR; TCRdb's table is partial and in-frame only. The sample is made up of about 30,000 clones, none counted only once. Sequencing used PBMCs. The receptors were gathered from a woman aged 55-75 years in good health, CMV-negative, and a related stem cell transplant donor. The CDR3 runs from the conserved cysteine through the conserved F or W. Fields, in order: V gene, J gene, clone size, D gene, CDR3 protein, CDR3 DNA. The D gene is left open where the match is weak. Clone size is shown for a subset of rows, as once, few, many or a class of expanded clone.

TRBV5-4,TRBJ1-1,many,-,CASSLGQPRGTEAFF,TGTGCCAGCAGCTTGGGACAGCCTCGGGGGACTGAAGCTTTCTTT
TRBV6-2/TRBV6-3,TRBJ2-3,many,TRBD2,CASRPSGRVDTQYF,TGTGCCAGCAGGCCTAGCGGGAGGGTAGATACGCAGTATTTT
TRBV6-6,TRBJ1-6,many,-,CASSYSIVSGRSPLHF,TGTGCCAGCAGTTACTCGATAGTTTCAGGAAGATCACCCCTCCACTTT
TRBV11-1,TRBJ1-1,few,TRBD1,CASSSLEQGAFTEAFF,TGTGCCAGCAGCTCCTTGGAGCAGGGGGCTTTCACTGAAGCTTTCTTT
TRBV4-2,TRBJ1-1,many,-,CASSQTRDTEAFF,TGTGCCAGCAGCCAAACCAGGGATACTGAAGCTTTCTTT
TRBV4-1,TRBJ1-3,many,-,CASSQSLRSGNTIYF,TGCGCCAGCAGCCAATCTTTGCGCTCTGGAAACACCATATATTTT
TRBV7-9,TRBJ1-1,many,-,CASSKRAEAFF,TGTGCCAGCAGCAAAAGGGCTGAAGCTTTCTTT
TRBV7-2,TRBJ1-6,-,-,CASSSDSLLPPLHF,TGTGCCAGCAGCTCAGACAGCCTACTGCCACCCCTCCACTTT
TRBV7-8,TRBJ2-1,many,TRBD2,CASSLLRLAGVLDEQFF,TGTGCCAGCAGCTTACTCCGACTAGCGGGAGTTTTAGATGAGCAGTTCTTC
TRBV4-1,TRBJ2-1,many,TRBD2,CASSQDRSGRRNEQFF,TGCGCCAGCAGCCAAGACCGCAGCGGGAGAAGGAATGAGCAGTTCTTC
TRBV13,TRBJ2-2,few,TRBD2,CASSLGTSDNTGELFF,TGTGCCAGCAGCTTAGGCACTAGCGATAACACCGGGGAGCTGTTTTTT
TRBV27,TRBJ2-7,many,TRBD2,CASRVSGGYEQYF,TGTGCCAGCAGAGTTAGCGGGGGATACGAGCAGTACTTC
TRBV7-9,TRBJ2-7,many,TRBD1,CASSSDRAPSYEQYF,TGTGCCAGCAGCTCGGACAGGGCACCTTCCTACGAGCAGTACTTC
TRBV6-1,TRBJ1-3,many,TRBD1,CASSRQGVAGNTIYF,TGTGCCAGCAGTAGACAGGGGGTCGCTGGAAACACCATATATTTT
TRBV29-1,TRBJ2-3,-,TRBD2,CSTGLANTDTQYF,TGCAGCACGGGACTAGCGAACACAGATACGCAGTATTTT
TRBV30,TRBJ1-5,few,TRBD1,CAWSLDRDQPQHF,TGTGCCTGGAGTTTGGACAGGGATCAGCCCCAGCATTTT
TRBV24-1,TRBJ2-3,many,TRBD1,CATSEVSGTGGTDTQYF,TGTGCCACCAGTGAGGTTTCCGGGACAGGGGGCACAGATACGCAGTATTTT
TRBV7-2,TRBJ1-5,many,-,CASSRDSDSNQPQHF,TGTGCCAGCAGTCGGGACTCAGATAGCAATCAGCCCCAGCATTTT
TRBV28,TRBJ1-2,many,-,CASIGGTFYGYTF,TGTGCCAGCATCGGGGGGACGTTCTATGGCTACACCTTC
TRBV11-2,TRBJ2-7,-,TRBD1,CASSFHSTGTANYEQYF,TGTGCCAGCAGCTTTCATTCCACCGGGACAGCGAACTACGAGCAGTACTTC
TRBV7-3,TRBJ2-5,many,-,CASSFWGEETQYF,TGTGCCAGCAGCTTCTGGGGGGAAGAGACCCAGTACTTC
TRBV28,TRBJ2-7,-,TRBD1,CATMGTGALPYEQYF,TGTGCCACCATGGGGACAGGGGCCCTACCTTACGAGCAGTACTTC
TRBV28,TRBJ2-7,many,-,CASSRAGPGAYEQYF,TGTGCCAGCAGCCGAGCTGGGCCAGGCGCCTACGAGCAGTACTTC
TRBV19,TRBJ1-5,many,-,CASSIGGGRGQPQHF,TGTGCCAGTAGTATAGGGGGCGGCCGGGGGCAGCCCCAGCATTTT
TRBV19,TRBJ1-5,many,-,CASTILGNRNQPQHF,TGTGCCAGTACTATCCTGGGGAACAGGAATCAGCCCCAGCATTTT
TRBV30,TRBJ2-7,few,TRBD2,CAWNARASGFSYEQYF,TGTGCCTGGAACGCCCGAGCTAGCGGCTTCTCCTACGAGCAGTACTTC
TRBV7-2,TRBJ1-2,-,-,CASSLNGNYGYTF,TGTGCCAGCAGCTTAAACGGGAACTATGGCTACACCTTC
TRBV4-1,TRBJ2-7,many,TRBD1,CASSLTDRGYEQYF,TGCGCCAGCAGCTTAACGGACAGGGGCTACGAGCAGTACTTC
TRBV12-3/TRBV12-4,TRBJ1-1,many,-,CASSRPTGLNTEAFF,TGTGCCAGCAGTAGACCGACAGGACTTAACACTGAAGCTTTCTTT
TRBV18,TRBJ1-1,many,-,CASSPPRGWGTEAFF,TGTGCCAGCTCACCACCGCGGGGGTGGGGCACTGAAGCTTTCTTT
TRBV12-3/TRBV12-4,TRBJ2-5,-,-,CASSQRNRMETQYF,TGTGCCAGCAGCCAAAGAAACAGGATGGAGACCCAGTACTTC
TRBV25-1,TRBJ2-2,few,TRBD2,CASNRLAGNTGELFF,TGTGCCAGCAATAGACTAGCGGGAAACACCGGGGAGCTGTTTTTT
TRBV9,TRBJ1-2,-,-,CASSLGTPYGYTF,TGTGCCAGCAGTCTCGGGACACCCTATGGCTACACCTTC
TRBV6-2/TRBV6-3,TRBJ1-5,many,-,CASKRGNQPQHF,TGTGCCAGCAAAAGGGGCAATCAGCCCCAGCATTTT
TRBV9,TRBJ2-2,few,TRBD2,CASSRPGGAGELFF,TGTGCCAGCAGCCGCCCCGGGGGGGCCGGGGAGCTGTTTTTT
TRBV6-2/TRBV6-3,TRBJ2-3,medium-sized,-,CASASTPEADTQYF,TGTGCCAGCGCTAGTACCCCGGAAGCAGATACGCAGTATTTT
TRBV7-9,TRBJ2-1,medium-sized,-,CASSPPGRNEQFF,TGTGCCAGCAGCCCCCCGGGTCGCAATGAGCAGTTCTTC
TRBV11-2,TRBJ2-5,-,TRBD2,CASSPPGLAGGETQYF,TGTGCCAGCAGCCCCCCGGGACTAGCGGGAGGTGAGACCCAGTACTTC
TRBV6-1,TRBJ1-2,many,-,CASSEAGRATYGYTF,TGTGCCAGCAGTGAAGCGGGCCGAGCCACCTATGGCTACACCTTC
TRBV4-3,TRBJ1-3,many,-,CASSQVAGMDSGNTIYF,TGCGCCAGCAGCCAAGTTGCAGGGATGGACTCTGGAAACACCATATATTTT
TRBV6-4,TRBJ2-3,few,TRBD2,CASSPTSGGLGDTQYF,TGTGCCAGCAGTCCGACTAGCGGGGGGCTAGGAGATACGCAGTATTTT